What follows describes a single T cell receptor beta chain. The CDR3 consists of 14 residues. Trimming pared 5 bases from V and 1 base from J, leaving 11 bases between. CDR1 SGHNT and CDR2 YENEEA come from the germline V gene. Participants were aged about 18 to 100 years, lived in around 22 US areas, and enrolled virtually. This sample is drawn from a study of blood T cell repertoires in COVID-19. Overall study: In each case, the material was cDNA or gDNA derived from T cells, B-cell-depleted T cells, or PBMCs.

Only in-frame clones appear in the TCRdb table, and some are missing; sequencing was by immunoSEQ multiplex PCR. The sample carries 140,000 or so clones, just under 85% recorded once. The sample consisted of PBMCs or T cells enriched from blood (not recorded which). The V and J genes are TRBV11-3 and TRBJ1-1; possibly TRBD1 for D (5 bases). This TCR came from a woman aged 45-65 years with acute COVID-19. The CDR3 reads CASSPWGGNTEAFF. CDR3 DNA sequence: TGTGCCAGCAGCCCTTGGGGGGGGAACACTGAAGCTTTCTTT.